These 2 T cell receptor beta chains came from one sample sequenced in a study of cytomegalovirus exposure and HLA in healthy donors. 13 Jbeta primers and 60 Vbeta primers were used for the PCR. Method: immunoSEQ multiplex PCR; TCRdb's copy keeps in-frame clones and lacks some. The sample shows some 200,000 clones, more than 65% of them seen only once. The sample taken for sequencing was PBMCs. The origin of the receptors is a female donor in good health and CMV-seronegative.

This chain links TRBV7-8 with TRBJ2-2; 8 positions agree with TRBD2. Unmatched junction bases numbered 12, after V lost 5 bases and J lost 4 bases. CDR1 SGHVS and CDR2 FQNEAQ come from the germline V gene. This CDR3 has 17 amino acids. The CDR3 loop reads CASSPGGFSGVTGELFF. In nucleotides, the CDR3 is TGTGCCAGCAGCCCCGGGGGTTTTAGCGGGGTCACCGGGGAGCTGTTTTTT.

This chain connects TRBV27 to TRBJ2-1; D is ambiguous. Germline V lookup: CDR1 MNHEY, CDR2 SMNVEV (reference sequence). Trimming took off 5 bases at V and 4 bases at J, with 12 bases between the two ends. There are 14 residues in the CDR3. The CDR3 DNA is TGTGCCAGCAGTCCAACCAGCAGGTACAATGAGCAGTTCTTC. Protein sequence: CASSPTSRYNEQFF.